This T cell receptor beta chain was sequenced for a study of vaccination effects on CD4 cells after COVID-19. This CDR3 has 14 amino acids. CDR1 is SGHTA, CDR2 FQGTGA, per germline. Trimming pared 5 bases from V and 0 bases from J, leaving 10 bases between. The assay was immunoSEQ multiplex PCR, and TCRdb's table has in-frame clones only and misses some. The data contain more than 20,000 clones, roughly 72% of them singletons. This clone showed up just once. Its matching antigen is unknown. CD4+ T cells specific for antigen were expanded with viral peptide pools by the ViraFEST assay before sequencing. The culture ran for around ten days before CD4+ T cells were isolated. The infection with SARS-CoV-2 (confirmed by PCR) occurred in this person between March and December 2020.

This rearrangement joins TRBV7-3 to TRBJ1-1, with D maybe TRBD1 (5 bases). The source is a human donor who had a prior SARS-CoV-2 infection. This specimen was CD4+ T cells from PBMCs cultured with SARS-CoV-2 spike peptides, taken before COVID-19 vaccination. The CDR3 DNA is TGTGCCAGCAGCCCCGGGGGGATGAACACTGAAGCTTTCTTT. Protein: CASSPGGMNTEAFF.